This T cell receptor beta chain was captured in a study of shared clonotypes between healthy human individuals. Some clones are missing from TCRdb's copy, which holds only in-frame ones; the method was immunoSEQ multiplex PCR. This table has approximately 530,000 clones, roughly 95% appearing once. Germline V CDR1 and CDR2: WSHSY, SAAADI. The CDR3 loop spans 17 amino acids. Deletions cut 0 bases from V and 2 bases from J, with 11 bases between. This chain uses TRBV10-2 with TRBJ2-6, with D possibly being TRBD2 (6 bases). The sequence derives from a woman aged 25 to 39 in good health. Source material: naive CD4+ T cells sorted from blood. Subset of the sample: CD45RA+ positively selected. This CDR3 is CASSESSGRTGANVLTF. In DNA, the CDR3 is TGCGCCAGCAGTGAGTCTTCCGGGAGAACTGGGGCCAACGTCCTGACTTTC.